This T cell receptor (beta chain) appears in the sequencing data of a study of OX40 agonist ivuxolimab in advanced cancers. Study-wide context: Patients in dose escalation had liver, melanoma, kidney or head and neck cancers. Whole-study findings and limits: In general, CD8+ T cells held more expanded clones than CD4+ did, on average.

Germline CDR1 and CDR2: ENHRY and SYGVKD. Trimming took off 3 bases at V and 2 bases at J, with 16 bases between the two ends. This CDR3 contains 16 residues. A word on this clone: The antigen is unknown.

Assay: immunoSEQ multiplex PCR; the TCRdb copy retains only in-frame clones and omits some. The sample has fewer than 75,000 clones, 88% seen once. The receptor comes from an adult with an advanced solid tumor such as melanoma, head and neck, liver or kidney cancer. The chain uses TRBV10-3 and TRBJ2-5, with D possibly matching TRBD2 (5 bases). The sequences come from CD4+ or CD8+ T cells sorted from blood, collected in a trial of the OX40 agonist ivuxolimab. CDR3 bases: TGTGCCATCAGTGACCCCCCGGGGTATTCTCAAGAGACCCAGTACTTC. Its translation: CAISDPPGYSQETQYF.